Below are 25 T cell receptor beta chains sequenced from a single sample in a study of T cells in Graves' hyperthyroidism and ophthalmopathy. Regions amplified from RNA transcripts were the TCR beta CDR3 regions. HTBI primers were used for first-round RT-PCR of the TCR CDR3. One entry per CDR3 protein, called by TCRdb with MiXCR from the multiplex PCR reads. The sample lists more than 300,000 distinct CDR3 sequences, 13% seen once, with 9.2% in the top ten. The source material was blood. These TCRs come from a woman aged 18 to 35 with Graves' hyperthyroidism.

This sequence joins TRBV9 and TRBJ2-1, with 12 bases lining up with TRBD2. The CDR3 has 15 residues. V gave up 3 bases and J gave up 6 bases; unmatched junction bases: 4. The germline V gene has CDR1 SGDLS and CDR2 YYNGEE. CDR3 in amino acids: CASSATSGGTNEQFF. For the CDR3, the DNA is TGTGCCAGCAGCGCGACTAGCGGGGGAACCAATGAGCAGTTCTTC.

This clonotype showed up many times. In DNA form, the CDR3 reads TGTGCTAGTGGTTTGGGGCAGTGGGATACGCAGTATTTT. Translating it yields CASGLGQWDTQYF. The chain couples TRBV12-5 to TRBJ2-3; D gene ambiguous. Germline values: CDR1 LGHNT, CDR2 FRNRAP. The V gene lost 1 base and the J gene lost 6 bases, with 8 bases spanning the gap. This CDR3 is 13 amino acids long.

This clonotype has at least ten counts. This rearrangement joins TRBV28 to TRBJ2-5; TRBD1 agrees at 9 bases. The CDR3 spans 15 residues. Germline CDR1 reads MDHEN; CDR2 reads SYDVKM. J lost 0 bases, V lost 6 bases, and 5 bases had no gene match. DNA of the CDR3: TGTGCCAGCAGGCCACAGGGGGCGTACCAAGAGACCCAGTACTTC. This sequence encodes CASRPQGAYQETQYF. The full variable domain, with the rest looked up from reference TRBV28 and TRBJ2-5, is DVKVTQSSRYLVKRTGEKVFLECVQDMDHENMFWYRQDPGLGLRLIYFSYDVKMKEKGDIPEGYSVSREKKERFSLILESASTNQTSMYLCASRPQGAYQETQYFGPGTRLLVL.

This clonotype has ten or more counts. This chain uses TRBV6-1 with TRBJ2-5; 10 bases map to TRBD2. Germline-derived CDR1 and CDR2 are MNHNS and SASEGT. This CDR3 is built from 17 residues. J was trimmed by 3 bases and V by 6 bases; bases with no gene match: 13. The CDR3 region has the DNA TGTGCCAGCAGGTGGGGACTAGCGAGACTACACGAAGAGACCCAGTACTTC. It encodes CASRWGLARLHEETQYF.

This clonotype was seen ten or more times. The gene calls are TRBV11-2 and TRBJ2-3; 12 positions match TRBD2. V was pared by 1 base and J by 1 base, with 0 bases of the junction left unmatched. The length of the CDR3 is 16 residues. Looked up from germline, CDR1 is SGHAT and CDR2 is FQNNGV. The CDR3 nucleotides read TGTGCCAGCAGCTTAGGACTAGCGGGGGGCACAGATACGCAGTATTTT. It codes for CASSLGLAGGTDTQYF.

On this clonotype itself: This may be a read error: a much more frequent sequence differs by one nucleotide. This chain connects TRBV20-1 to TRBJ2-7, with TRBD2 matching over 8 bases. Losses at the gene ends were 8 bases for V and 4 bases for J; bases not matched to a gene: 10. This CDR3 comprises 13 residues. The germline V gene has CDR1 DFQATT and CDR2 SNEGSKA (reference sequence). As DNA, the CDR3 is TGCAGTCTCCCCGGGAGGGTCGAATACGAGCAGTACTTC. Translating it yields CSLPGRVEYEQYF.

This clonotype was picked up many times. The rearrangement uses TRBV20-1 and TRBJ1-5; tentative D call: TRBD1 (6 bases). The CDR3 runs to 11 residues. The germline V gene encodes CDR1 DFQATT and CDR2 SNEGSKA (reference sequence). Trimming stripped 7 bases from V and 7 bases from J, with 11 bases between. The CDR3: CSVGGEQPQHF. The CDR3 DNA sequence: TGCAGTGTAGGGGGGGAACAGCCCCAGCATTTT.

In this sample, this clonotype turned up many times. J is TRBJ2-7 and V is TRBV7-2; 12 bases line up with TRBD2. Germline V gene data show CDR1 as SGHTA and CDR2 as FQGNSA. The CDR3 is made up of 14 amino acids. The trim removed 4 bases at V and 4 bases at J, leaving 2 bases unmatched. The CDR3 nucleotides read TGTGCCAGCAGCTCGACTAGCGGGAGATACGAGCAGTACTTC. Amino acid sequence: CASSSTSGRYEQYF.

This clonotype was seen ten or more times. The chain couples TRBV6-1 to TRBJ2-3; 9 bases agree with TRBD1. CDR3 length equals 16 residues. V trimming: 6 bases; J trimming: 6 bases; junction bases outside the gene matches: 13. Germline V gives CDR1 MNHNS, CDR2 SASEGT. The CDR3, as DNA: TGTGCCAGCAGCACCCTCAGGGACAGGGTGGTCGATACGCAGTATTTT. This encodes CASSTLRDRVVDTQYF.

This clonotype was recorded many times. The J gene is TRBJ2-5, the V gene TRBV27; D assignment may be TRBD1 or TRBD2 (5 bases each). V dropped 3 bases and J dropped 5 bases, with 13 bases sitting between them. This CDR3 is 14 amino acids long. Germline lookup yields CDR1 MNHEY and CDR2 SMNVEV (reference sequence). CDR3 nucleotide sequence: TGTGCCAGCAGTTTCCTACGGGGCGGGGAGACCCAGTACTTC. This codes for CASSFLRGGETQYF.

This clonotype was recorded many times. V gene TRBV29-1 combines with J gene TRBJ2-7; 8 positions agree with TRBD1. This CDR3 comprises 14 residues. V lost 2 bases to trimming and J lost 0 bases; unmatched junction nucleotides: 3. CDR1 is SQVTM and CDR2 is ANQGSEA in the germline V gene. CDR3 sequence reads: CSVERQGSSYEQYF. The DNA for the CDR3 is TGCAGCGTTGAACGACAGGGGAGCTCCTACGAGCAGTACTTC.

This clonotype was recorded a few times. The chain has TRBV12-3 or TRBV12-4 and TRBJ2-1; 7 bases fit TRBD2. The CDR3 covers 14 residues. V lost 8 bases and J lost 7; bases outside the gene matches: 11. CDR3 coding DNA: TGTGCCAGCGGCCTTGGGGAGGGCCGGAATGAGCAGTTCTTC. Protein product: CASGLGEGRNEQFF.

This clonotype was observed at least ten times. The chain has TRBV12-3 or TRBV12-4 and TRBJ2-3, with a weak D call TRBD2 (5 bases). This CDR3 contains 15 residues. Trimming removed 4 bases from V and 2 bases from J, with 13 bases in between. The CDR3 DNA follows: TGTGCCAGCAGTTCTCCAGCGGATTTCACAGATACGCAGTATTTT. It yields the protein CASSSPADFTDTQYF.

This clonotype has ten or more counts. The CDR3 here is CASSPGVFEGLSTEAFF. The CDR3 DNA reads as TGTGCCAGCTCACCAGGTGTATTTGAGGGCCTAAGCACTGAAGCTTTCTTT. The V and J genes are TRBV18 and TRBJ1-1; the D is unclear. This CDR3 has 17 residues. Germline CDR1 is KGHSH and CDR2 is LQKENI. Trimming took 2 bases from V and 4 from J, leaving 20 bases between them.

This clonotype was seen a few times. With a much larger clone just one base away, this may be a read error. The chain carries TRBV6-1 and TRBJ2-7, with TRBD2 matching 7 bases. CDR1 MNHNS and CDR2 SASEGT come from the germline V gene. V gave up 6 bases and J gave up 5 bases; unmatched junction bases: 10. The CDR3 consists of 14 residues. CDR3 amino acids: CASRQPGLQHEQYF. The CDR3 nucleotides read TGTGCCAGCAGACAACCGGGACTACAACACGAGCAGTACTTC.

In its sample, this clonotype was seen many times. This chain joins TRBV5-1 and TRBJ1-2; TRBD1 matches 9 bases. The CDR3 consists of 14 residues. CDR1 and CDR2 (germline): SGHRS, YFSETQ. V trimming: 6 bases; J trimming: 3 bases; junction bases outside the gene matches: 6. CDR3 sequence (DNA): TGCGCCAGCACTCTGACAGGGGGTTACTATGGCTACACCTTC. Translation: CASTLTGGYYGYTF.

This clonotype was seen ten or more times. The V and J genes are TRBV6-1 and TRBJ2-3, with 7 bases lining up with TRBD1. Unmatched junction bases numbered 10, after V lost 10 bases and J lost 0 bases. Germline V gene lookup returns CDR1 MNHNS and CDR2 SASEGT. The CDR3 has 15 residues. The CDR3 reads CATTRTGESTDTQYF. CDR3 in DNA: TGTGCCACCACCCGGACAGGAGAGAGCACAGATACGCAGTATTTT.

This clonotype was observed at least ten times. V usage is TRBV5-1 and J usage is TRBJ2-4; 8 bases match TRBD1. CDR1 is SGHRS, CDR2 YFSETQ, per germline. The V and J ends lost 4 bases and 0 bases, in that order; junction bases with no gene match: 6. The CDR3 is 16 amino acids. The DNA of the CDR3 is TGCGCCAGCAGCGGCGGGACAGGAGTAGCCAAAAACATTCAGTACTTC. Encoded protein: CASSGGTGVAKNIQYF.

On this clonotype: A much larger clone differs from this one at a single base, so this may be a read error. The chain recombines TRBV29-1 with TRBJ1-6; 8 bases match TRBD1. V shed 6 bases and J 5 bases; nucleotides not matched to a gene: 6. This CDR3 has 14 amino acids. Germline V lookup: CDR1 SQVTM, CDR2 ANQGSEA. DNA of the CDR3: TGCAGCGTATCGGACAGGGACCATAATTCACCCCTCCACTTT. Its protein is CSVSDRDHNSPLHF.

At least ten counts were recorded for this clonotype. The DNA for the CDR3 is TGTGCCAGCAGGCCCCCCCGGAACAGGGGGACTAATGAAAAACTGTTTTTT. Translated: CASRPPRNRGTNEKLFF. J is TRBJ1-4 and V is TRBV6-1; 8 nucleotides agree with TRBD1. This CDR3 has 17 amino acids. Germline CDR1 is MNHNS and CDR2 is SASEGT. The trim removed 6 bases at V and 2 bases at J, leaving 11 bases unmatched.

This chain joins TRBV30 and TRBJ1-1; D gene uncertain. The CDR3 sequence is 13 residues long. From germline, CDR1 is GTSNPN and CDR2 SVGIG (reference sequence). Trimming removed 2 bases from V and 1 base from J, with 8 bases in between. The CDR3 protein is CAWSLGENTEAFF. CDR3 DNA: TGTGCCTGGAGTCTGGGCGAGAACACTGAAGCTTTCTTT. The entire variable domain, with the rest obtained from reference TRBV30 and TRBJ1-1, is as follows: SQTIHQWPATLVQPVGSPLSLECTVEGTSNPNLYWYRQAAGRGLQLLFYSVGIGQISSEVPQNLSASRPQDRQFILSSKKLLLSDSGFYLCAWSLGENTEAFFGQGTRLTVV.

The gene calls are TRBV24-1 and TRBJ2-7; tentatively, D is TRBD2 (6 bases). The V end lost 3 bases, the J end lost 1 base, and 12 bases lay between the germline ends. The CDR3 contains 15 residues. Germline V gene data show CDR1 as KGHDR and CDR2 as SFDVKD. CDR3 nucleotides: TGTGCCACCAGTGATGCGGCTAGCGTGTCCTACGAGCAGTACTTC. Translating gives CATSDAASVSYEQYF.

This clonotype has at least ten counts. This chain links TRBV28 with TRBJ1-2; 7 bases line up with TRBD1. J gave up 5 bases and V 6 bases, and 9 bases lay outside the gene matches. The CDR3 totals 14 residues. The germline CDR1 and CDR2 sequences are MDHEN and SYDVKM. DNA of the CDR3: TGTGCCAGCAGGACCGGGACAGCTACGTATGGCTACACCTTC. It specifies CASRTGTATYGYTF.

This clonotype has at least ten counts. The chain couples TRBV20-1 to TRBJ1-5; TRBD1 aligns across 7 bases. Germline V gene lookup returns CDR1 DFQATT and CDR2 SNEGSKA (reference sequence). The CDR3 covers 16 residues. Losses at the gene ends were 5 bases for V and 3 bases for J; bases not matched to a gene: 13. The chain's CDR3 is CSARDILDRVNQPQHF. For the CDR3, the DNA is TGCAGTGCTCGGGATATCCTCGACAGGGTCAATCAGCCCCAGCATTTT.

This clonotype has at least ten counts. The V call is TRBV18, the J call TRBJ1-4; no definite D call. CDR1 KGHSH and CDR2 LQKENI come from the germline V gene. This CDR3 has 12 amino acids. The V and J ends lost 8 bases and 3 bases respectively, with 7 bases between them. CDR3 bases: TGTGCCAGCGGCGGCCCTAATGAAAAACTGTTTTTT. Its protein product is CASGGPNEKLFF.